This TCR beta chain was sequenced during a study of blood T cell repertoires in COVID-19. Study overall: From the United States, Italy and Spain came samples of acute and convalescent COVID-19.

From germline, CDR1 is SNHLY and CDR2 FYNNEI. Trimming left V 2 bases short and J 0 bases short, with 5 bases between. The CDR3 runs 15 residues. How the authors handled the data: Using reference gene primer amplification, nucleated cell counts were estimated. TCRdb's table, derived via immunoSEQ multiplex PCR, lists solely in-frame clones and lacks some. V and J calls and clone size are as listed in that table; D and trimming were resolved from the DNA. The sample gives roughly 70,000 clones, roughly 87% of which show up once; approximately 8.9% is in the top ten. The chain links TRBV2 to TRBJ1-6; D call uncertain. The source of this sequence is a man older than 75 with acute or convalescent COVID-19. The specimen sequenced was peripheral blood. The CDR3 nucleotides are TGTGCCAGCAGTGAAATGAGCTCCTATAATTCACCCCTCCACTTT. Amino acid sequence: CASSEMSSYNSPLHF. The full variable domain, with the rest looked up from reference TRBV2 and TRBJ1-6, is EPEVTQTPSHQVTQMGQEVILRCVPISNHLYFYWYRQILGQKVEFLVSFYNNEISEKSEIFDDQFSVERPDGSNFTLKIRSTKLEDSAMYFCASSEMSSYNSPLHFGNGTRLTVT.